A selection of T cell receptor beta chains follows, all from one sample in a study of OX40 agonist ivuxolimab in advanced cancers. The method was immunoSEQ multiplex PCR; TCRdb's version includes in-frame clones alone and lacks a portion of them. There are 22,000 or so clones in the sample; 75% to 80% occur only once, and approximately 16% lies in the top ten. This specimen consisted of CD4+ or CD8+ T cells sorted from blood, obtained in a trial of the OX40 agonist ivuxolimab. The origin of the receptors is an adult with an advanced solid tumor such as melanoma, head and neck, liver or kidney cancer. Each CDR3 is given with its conserved first and last residue. D genes are given only for firm matches. Size is stated for part of the rows, as once, few or many counts, or as a class when the clone is expanded.

abundance: .
v_gene: TRBV28
j_gene: TRBJ1-2
d_gene: .
CDR3nt: TGTGCCAGCGTGGCAAACTATGGCTACACCTTC
CDR3aa: CASVANYGYTF

abundance: .
v_gene: TRBV7-9
j_gene: TRBJ1-2
d_gene: .
CDR3nt: TGTGCCAGCAGCTTTATAGCTAACTATGGCTACACCTTC
CDR3aa: CASSFIANYGYTF

abundance: .
v_gene: TRBV6-5
j_gene: TRBJ2-1
d_gene: .
CDR3nt: TGTGCCAGCAGTTACGCGGCTGCCTACAATGAGCAGTTCTTC
CDR3aa: CASSYAAAYNEQFF

abundance: few
v_gene: TRBV9
j_gene: TRBJ2-2
d_gene: .
CDR3nt: TGTGCCAGCAGCGACCCCGGGGGCGCCACCGGGGAGCTGTTTTTT
CDR3aa: CASSDPGGATGELFF

abundance: .
v_gene: TRBV5-5
j_gene: TRBJ1-2
d_gene: .
CDR3nt: TGTGCCAGCAGCACCGGACGGACCGCTATGAGCTACACCTTC
CDR3aa: CASSTGRTAMSYTF

abundance: once
v_gene: TRBV7-9
j_gene: TRBJ1-2
d_gene: .
CDR3nt: TGTGCCAGCAGCCGCACAGTCTATGGCTACACCTTC
CDR3aa: CASSRTVYGYTF

abundance: .
v_gene: TRBV2
j_gene: TRBJ1-4
d_gene: .
CDR3nt: TGTGCCAGCAGTCAAAGGACGGATGGTTTCTTTTTT
CDR3aa: CASSQRTDGFFF

abundance: .
v_gene: TRBV5-1
j_gene: TRBJ2-1
d_gene: TRBD2
CDR3nt: TGCGCCAGCAGCTTGGCCAGCGGGATCAACAATGAGCAGTTCTTC
CDR3aa: CASSLASGINNEQFF

abundance: .
v_gene: TRBV5-1
j_gene: TRBJ2-7
d_gene: TRBD1
CDR3nt: TGCGCCAGCAGACCCGGACAGGGAGCCTACGAGCAGTACTTC
CDR3aa: CASRPGQGAYEQYF

abundance: few
v_gene: TRBV30
j_gene: TRBJ2-1
d_gene: .
CDR3nt: TGTGCCTGGAAAGGGGAGGTGAGCAATGAGCAGTTCTTC
CDR3aa: CAWKGEVSNEQFF

abundance: .
v_gene: TRBV11-2
j_gene: TRBJ2-7
d_gene: .
CDR3nt: TGTGCCAGCAGCCTCGGGAGACTCAACGAGCAGTACTTC
CDR3aa: CASSLGRLNEQYF

abundance: .
v_gene: TRBV11-2
j_gene: TRBJ1-5
d_gene: .
CDR3nt: TGTGCCAGCAGCTTGTTTGGTTCCAATCAGCCCCAGCATTTT
CDR3aa: CASSLFGSNQPQHF

abundance: .
v_gene: TRBV7-2
j_gene: TRBJ1-2
d_gene: .
CDR3nt: TGCGCCAGCAGCCAAGAGGGGAACTATGGCTACACCTTC
CDR3aa: CASSQEGNYGYTF

abundance: few
v_gene: TRBV9
j_gene: TRBJ1-2
d_gene: .
CDR3nt: TGTGCCAGCAGCCGGTCCGGGGACGCCGGGGGCTACACCTTC
CDR3aa: CASSRSGDAGGYTF

abundance: .
v_gene: TRBV14
j_gene: TRBJ1-4
d_gene: .
CDR3nt: TGTGCCAGCAGCCAAGGATCTCCTGCTAATGAAAAACTGTTTTTT
CDR3aa: CASSQGSPANEKLFF

abundance: .
v_gene: TRBV5-1
j_gene: TRBJ2-7
d_gene: TRBD1
CDR3nt: TGCGCCAGCAGCTCTTTGACAGGGGGATCTCTTTCCTACGAGCAGTACTTC
CDR3aa: CASSSLTGGSLSYEQYF

abundance: .
v_gene: TRBV28
j_gene: TRBJ1-5
d_gene: TRBD1
CDR3nt: TGTGCCAGCACCCTATTCGGGACAGGGATCAGGGATCAGCCCCAGCATTTT
CDR3aa: CASTLFGTGIRDQPQHF

abundance: .
v_gene: TRBV5-6
j_gene: TRBJ2-7
d_gene: .
CDR3nt: TGTGCCAGCAGCTTCGGAGCGAATTCCTACGAGCAGTACTTC
CDR3aa: CASSFGANSYEQYF

abundance: .
v_gene: TRBV19
j_gene: TRBJ2-1
d_gene: .
CDR3nt: TGTGCCAGTAGTCGGGTTCCCTACTCCTACAATGAGCAGTTCTTC
CDR3aa: CASSRVPYSYNEQFF

abundance: .
v_gene: TRBV30
j_gene: TRBJ1-5
d_gene: .
CDR3nt: TGTGCCTCCGGGGGGCGACAGACAAATCAGCCCCAGCATTTT
CDR3aa: CASGGRQTNQPQHF

abundance: .
v_gene: TRBV6-1
j_gene: TRBJ2-5
d_gene: TRBD1
CDR3nt: TGTGCCACCCTAACAGGGGCGCCCGCCCAAGAGACCCAGTACTTC
CDR3aa: CATLTGAPAQETQYF

abundance: once
v_gene: TRBV4-1
j_gene: TRBJ2-5
d_gene: .
CDR3nt: TGCGCCAGCAGCCAAGATACAGGGACCCAGTACTTC
CDR3aa: CASSQDTGTQYF

abundance: .
v_gene: TRBV21-1
j_gene: TRBJ2-2
d_gene: .
CDR3nt: TGTGCCAGCAGCAATGCCGGGACAGGGGGCTTTTGTGAGGAGCTGTTTTTT
CDR3aa: CASSNAGTGGFCEELFF

abundance: .
v_gene: TRBV19
j_gene: TRBJ2-1
d_gene: .
CDR3nt: TGTGCCAGCTCCTTAGATGGCGGGCATGAGCAGTTCTTC
CDR3aa: CASSLDGGHEQFF

abundance: few
v_gene: TRBV4-2
j_gene: TRBJ1-1
d_gene: .
CDR3nt: TGTGCCAGCAGCCAAGGTGGGGGGAACACTGAAGCTTTCTTT
CDR3aa: CASSQGGGNTEAFF

abundance: .
v_gene: TRBV7-9
j_gene: TRBJ2-3
d_gene: TRBD2
CDR3nt: TGTGCCAGCCGGGGGGACGGGGATTTGGATACGCAGTATTTT
CDR3aa: CASRGDGDLDTQYF

abundance: once
v_gene: TRBV6-5
j_gene: TRBJ1-1
d_gene: .
CDR3nt: TGTGCCAGCAGTTACGGGGGAATCGGAACTGAAGCTTTCTTT
CDR3aa: CASSYGGIGTEAFF

abundance: few
v_gene: TRBV18
j_gene: TRBJ2-7
d_gene: TRBD2
CDR3nt: TGTGCCAGCTCACCAGGGAGCGGGGATGGCGAGCAGTACTTC
CDR3aa: CASSPGSGDGEQYF

abundance: .
v_gene: TRBV11-2
j_gene: TRBJ2-7
d_gene: TRBD1
CDR3nt: TGTGCCAGCAGCCTTGGACAGGGGGTTCACCACGAGCAGTACTTC
CDR3aa: CASSLGQGVHHEQYF

abundance: medium-sized
v_gene: TRBV28
j_gene: TRBJ1-5
d_gene: .
CDR3nt: TGTGCCAGCACCGGGGACCGTTATCAGCCCCAGCATTTT
CDR3aa: CASTGDRYQPQHF

abundance: .
v_gene: TRBV5-4
j_gene: TRBJ1-5
d_gene: .
CDR3nt: TGTGCCAGCAGCCCGGGACGGAATCAGCCCCAGCATTTT
CDR3aa: CASSPGRNQPQHF

abundance: .
v_gene: TRBV9
j_gene: TRBJ2-1
d_gene: TRBD2
CDR3nt: TGTGCCAGCAGCCCTTCGGGGACTATCTACAATGAGCAGTTCTTC
CDR3aa: CASSPSGTIYNEQFF

abundance: .
v_gene: TRBV28
j_gene: TRBJ2-7
d_gene: .
CDR3nt: TGTGCCAGCAGTAACAGTGGGTTGTACGAGCAGTACTTC
CDR3aa: CASSNSGLYEQYF

abundance: .
v_gene: TRBV9
j_gene: TRBJ1-5
d_gene: TRBD1
CDR3nt: TGTGCCAGCAGCGCCGGGACAGGGCTCAGGAATCAGCCCCAGCATTTT
CDR3aa: CASSAGTGLRNQPQHF

abundance: .
v_gene: TRBV15
j_gene: TRBJ1-5
d_gene: TRBD1
CDR3nt: TGTGCCACCAGCAGGGGACAGGCCAATCAGCCCCAGCATTTT
CDR3aa: CATSRGQANQPQHF

abundance: .
v_gene: TRBV19
j_gene: TRBJ1-2
d_gene: TRBD1
CDR3nt: TGTGCCAGTAGTCAAATGGGACAGACTAACTATGGCTACACCTTC
CDR3aa: CASSQMGQTNYGYTF

abundance: few
v_gene: TRBV11-1
j_gene: TRBJ1-1
d_gene: .
CDR3nt: TGTGCCAGCAGCTTAAGGCAGGACAGCCGTTACACTGAAGCTTTCTTT
CDR3aa: CASSLRQDSRYTEAFF

abundance: .
v_gene: TRBV5-6
j_gene: TRBJ2-3
d_gene: .
CDR3nt: TGTGCCAGCAGCTCCACAGGGGAGAGCGGGGATACGCAGTATTTT
CDR3aa: CASSSTGESGDTQYF

abundance: .
v_gene: TRBV5-6
j_gene: TRBJ1-4
d_gene: .
CDR3nt: TGTGCCAGCAGCTTGGGACAGAGGGAAGAAAAACTGTTTTTT
CDR3aa: CASSLGQREEKLFF

abundance: .
v_gene: TRBV9
j_gene: TRBJ2-7
d_gene: .
CDR3nt: TGTGCCAGCAGCGCCCTCCAGGGGGGCAGGGGGTTCGGCGAGCAGTACTTC
CDR3aa: CASSALQGGRGFGEQYF

abundance: .
v_gene: TRBV5-6
j_gene: TRBJ2-3
d_gene: .
CDR3nt: TGTGCCAGCAGCTGGTGGACATTTGATACGCAGTATTTT
CDR3aa: CASSWWTFDTQYF

abundance: once
v_gene: TRBV7-2
j_gene: TRBJ2-7
d_gene: .
CDR3nt: TGTGCCAGCAGCTTTAGCGGATCCTACGAGCAGTACTTC
CDR3aa: CASSFSGSYEQYF